This T cell receptor beta chain derives from a study of blood T cell repertoires in COVID-19. About the research overall: Spain, Italy and the United States supplied samples that represented acute and convalescent COVID-19. The analysed material was cDNA or gDNA that came from T cells, B-cell-depleted T cells, or PBMCs.

The CDR3 is 14 amino acids. Germline loops: CDR1 MNHEY, CDR2 SVGAGI. The ends were cut back, 0 bases at V and 8 bases at J, with 13 bases in the middle. This clone occurred once. Original processing notes: The authors estimated nucleated cell counts from reference gene primer amplification. Some clones are missing from TCRdb's copy, which holds only in-frame ones; the method was immunoSEQ multiplex PCR. Clonal size and the V and J genes are those of that table, whereas D and trimming came from the DNA. This sample yields approximately 190,000 clones, of which 82% are seen a single time; approximately 7.2% belongs to the top ten.

This chain links TRBV6-5 with TRBJ1-2, with D possibly TRBD1 on 5 matching bases. The sequence came from a human donor with acute or convalescent COVID-19. The donor label of this sample is uncertain. Sequencing was done on a sample of peripheral blood. CDR3 sequence: CASSYSLGPGGYTF. CDR3 sequence (DNA): TGTGCCAGCAGTTACTCCCTTGGCCCAGGGGGCTACACCTTC.